The source of this T cell receptor (beta chain) is a study of T cells in Graves' hyperthyroidism and ophthalmopathy. There were TCR beta CDR3 regions amplified from RNA transcripts. The HTBI primer set served for first-round RT-PCR of the TCR CDR3. TCRdb fed the multiplex PCR reads into MiXCR, producing one record per CDR3 protein. Here the sample spans around 620,000 distinct CDR3 sequences, about 16% being singletons. V lost 6 bases and J lost 5, with 7 bases in between. The CDR3 has 10 residues. In germline, CDR1 is DFQATT, CDR2 SNEGSKA (reference sequence). Hyperthyroidism had been newly diagnosed in patients aged 18 to 65, and its duration was under 2 months. Clinicians diagnosed patients from clinical symptoms, serum thyroxine and TRAb, thyroid ultrasound and orbital computed tomography.

Sequenced: blood. J is TRBJ2-5 and V is TRBV20-1; D remains unclear. The source is a woman aged 30 to 39 with Graves' hyperthyroidism. The CDR3 coding sequence is TGCAGTGCCTCGGAGGAGACCCAGTACTTC. Translated: CSASEETQYF.